These 29 T cell receptor beta chains were sequenced from one sample in a study of shared clonotypes between healthy human individuals (dated by TCRdb to the early 2020s). Libraries were constructed by the immunoSEQ multiplex PCR assay. Not all clones reach the TCRdb copy of this immuneACCESS table, which keeps in-frame sequences only. Checked studies attribute under half of the gap to unresolved V genes and leave the rest unexplained. The sample includes 600,000 to 750,000 clones, with about 92% observed a single time. Clones ranked in the top ten supply 34% of the sample. Sequencing was performed on memory CD8+ T cells from PBMCs. The cell subset or site label corresponds to: CD45RO+ cells pooled with CCR7-negative TemRA cells. Source of these receptors: a man aged 18 to 29 in good health. Some clones in this sample may be carry-over from other donors' samples.

The chain recombines TRBV5-1 with TRBJ2-7, with 12 bases identical to TRBD2. CDR3 size: 19 residues. The J segment lost 3 bases and the V segment lost 4 bases, leaving 17 bases of the junction unmatched. Per germline, CDR1 SGHRS and CDR2 YFSETQ. CDR3 residues: CASSAPGLAGSRRDYEQYF. The DNA for the CDR3 is TGCGCCAGCAGCGCGCCGGGACTAGCGGGCTCCCGAAGAGACTACGAGCAGTACTTC.

This chain connects TRBV7-6 to TRBJ2-3; 11 nucleotides align to TRBD2. The V gene's germline CDR1 is SGHVS and CDR2 FNYEAQ. V was clipped by 4 bases and J by 3 bases; unmatched bases: 15. The CDR3 spans 19 residues. The CDR3 spells CASSSSDGFLAGGTDTQYF. The CDR3 DNA reads as TGTGCCAGCAGCTCGTCGGACGGTTTTTTAGCGGGAGGGACAGATACGCAGTATTTT.

V gene TRBV9 combines with J gene TRBJ1-2, with TRBD1 identical over 9 bases. This CDR3 comprises 15 residues. V trimming: 4 bases; J trimming: 4 bases; junction bases outside the gene matches: 8. The germline gives CDR1 SGDLS, CDR2 YYNGEE. The CDR3: CASSSYRGLGYGYTF. The CDR3 nucleotides read TGTGCCAGCAGCTCATACAGGGGGCTGGGCTATGGCTACACCTTC.

This chain links TRBV4-1 with TRBJ2-7; 10 bases agree with TRBD1. V shed 2 bases and J 6 bases; nucleotides not matched to a gene: 7. Germline V gene data show CDR1 as MGHRA and CDR2 as YSYEKL. CDR3 length: 15 amino acids. The CDR3 DNA is TGCGCCAGCAGCCAATCCGGGACAGGGGTTAGCGAGCAGTACTTC. This gives the protein CASSQSGTGVSEQYF.

The chain links TRBV7-4 to TRBJ1-2, with a tentative D call TRBD1 (5 bases). The germline gives CDR1 SGHVT, CDR2 SQSDAQ. V was shortened by 5 bases and J by 7 bases, with 11 bases between the two germline ends. This CDR3 is built from 12 residues. The chain's CDR3 is CASSPSGTGYTF. In DNA form, the CDR3 reads TGTGCCAGCAGCCCCTCGGGGACTGGCTACACCTTC.

CDR3 sequence (DNA): TGCAGCGACAGACTAGCGGGCCCCTACGAGCAGTACTTC. Amino acids: CSDRLAGPYEQYF. V is TRBV29-1 and J is TRBJ2-7; 10 bases are a match to TRBD2. V trimming: 7 bases; J trimming: 2 bases; junction bases outside the gene matches: 5. The CDR3 length is 13 residues. The germline gives CDR1 SQVTM, CDR2 ANQGSEA.

In the case of this clone: The junction does not match germline at one end; this may be a read error. The chain has TRBV5-1 and TRBJ2-6; D not resolved. CDR1 and CDR2 from the germline V gene are SGHRS and YFSETQ. This CDR3 spans 15 amino acids. CDR3 bases: TGCGCCAGCCGCTTTATTGGGGCTGGGGCCAACGTCCTGACTTTC. This translates into CASRFIGAGANVLTF.

This chain uses TRBV5-4 with TRBJ2-1; 10 bases agree with TRBD2. Germline trimming cut 2 bases from V and 3 bases from J; bases unmatched to any gene: 11. CDR1 SGHNT and CDR2 YYREEE come from the germline V gene (reference sequence). The CDR3 runs to 18 residues. The CDR3 sequence is CASSFPGLAEVNYNEQFF. CDR3 coding DNA: TGTGCCAGCAGCTTCCCTGGACTAGCGGAAGTTAACTACAATGAGCAGTTCTTC.

The chain links TRBV27 to TRBJ2-7; possibly TRBD2 for D (5 bases). Germline-derived CDR1 and CDR2 are MNHEY and SMNVEV (reference sequence). The ends were cut back, 3 bases at V and 2 bases at J, with 8 bases in the middle. The CDR3 is 13 residues long. CDR3 DNA: TGTGCCAGCAGTTTTAGCGAGACCTACGAGCAGTACTTC. Protein product: CASSFSETYEQYF.

The rearrangement uses TRBV9 and TRBJ2-1; 10 nucleotides align to TRBD2. The CDR3 is 15 residues long. Per the germline V gene, CDR1 is SGDLS and CDR2 is YYNGEE. The V segment lost 4 bases and the J segment 5 bases; nucleotides outside the gene matches: 6. CDR3 in amino acids: CASSKTAGGNNEQFF. CDR3 bases: TGTGCCAGCAGCAAAACAGCGGGAGGGAACAATGAGCAGTTCTTC.

The J gene is TRBJ2-2, the V gene TRBV11-2, with a possible D match to TRBD2 (6 bases). Germline loops: CDR1 SGHAT, CDR2 FQNNGV. This CDR3 has 16 amino acids. Trimming cost V 3 bases and J 4 bases, with 15 bases left between them. As DNA, the CDR3 is TGTGCCAGCAGCTTTTCCCGGACTATAAGCACCGGGGAGCTGTTTTTT. This encodes CASSFSRTISTGELFF.

The chain joins TRBV7-9 to TRBJ2-7, with 7 bases fitting TRBD1. CDR3 length equals 14 residues. V lost 6 bases to trimming and J lost 4 bases; unmatched junction nucleotides: 9. Germline V gives CDR1 SEHNR, CDR2 FQNEAQ (reference sequence). This chain's CDR3 is CASSTTGPYYEQYF. CDR3 bases: TGTGCCAGCAGTACGACAGGGCCTTATTACGAGCAGTACTTC.

The rearrangement uses TRBV9 and TRBJ1-3, with no clear D. This CDR3 region has 13 residues. Germline lookup yields CDR1 SGDLS and CDR2 YYNGEE. The ends were cut back, 2 bases at V and 2 bases at J, with 5 bases in the middle. CDR3: CASSVGTGNTIYF. DNA for the CDR3: TGTGCCAGCAGCGTCGGGACTGGAAACACCATATATTTT.

The chain combines TRBV25-1 with TRBJ2-1, with 9 bases lining up with TRBD2. The germline gives CDR1 MGHDK, CDR2 SYGVNS. The CDR3 extends over 17 amino acids. V gave up 3 bases and J gave up 7 bases; unmatched junction bases: 13. CDR3 in DNA: TGTGCCAGCAGTGAGACCGGGGTAGCGGGAGCTTGGAATGAGCAGTTCTTC. Amino acids: CASSETGVAGAWNEQFF. The full variable domain, rest sourced from reference TRBV25-1 and TRBJ2-1, is EADIYQTPRYLVIGTGKKITLECSQTMGHDKMYWYQQDPGMELHLIHYSYGVNSTEKGDLSSESTVSRIRTEHFPLTLESARPSHTSQYLCASSETGVAGAWNEQFFGPGTRLTVL.

This clone has just one count. This CDR3 reads CASSSGLGGDTQYF. As DNA, the CDR3 is TGTGCCAGCAGTTCCGGACTGGGCGGCGATACGCAGTATTTT. The chain is built from TRBV27 and TRBJ2-3, with a tentative D call TRBD2 (5 bases). Germline V gene sequence: CDR1 MNHEY, CDR2 SMNVEV (reference sequence). The V end was cut by 4 bases, the J end by 6 bases, with 14 bases between. The CDR3 consists of 14 residues.

The genes are TRBV19 and TRBJ1-2, with D uncertain. The CDR3 is 14 residues long. The germline gives CDR1 LNHDA, CDR2 SQIVND (reference sequence). V was trimmed by 2 bases and J by 4 bases, leaving 11 bases between them. The CDR3 bases are TGTGCCAGTAGTATAAACAGACCAGCCTATGGCTACACCTTC. This encodes CASSINRPAYGYTF.

This clone is a singleton in its sample. At the DNA level, this CDR3 is encoded by other sequences in the same sample as well. V and J are TRBV27 and TRBJ2-7; possible D gene TRBD1, 6 bases. The V and J ends lost 6 bases and 3 bases respectively, with 12 bases between them. In germline, CDR1 is MNHEY, CDR2 SMNVEV (reference sequence). The CDR3 consists of 13 residues. CDR3 nucleotides: TGTGCCAGCAGCCCCGACAGGTACTACGAGCAGTACTTC. Translated: CASSPDRYYEQYF.

This rearrangement joins TRBV4-3 to TRBJ2-7, with TRBD1 as a possible D gene (5 bases). Germline-derived CDR1 and CDR2 are LGHNA and YSLEER. The CDR3 has 15 residues. Trimming took 1 base from V and 0 from J, leaving 10 bases between them. Written as DNA, the CDR3 is TGCGCCAGCAGCCAAGGCTTAGGGGACTCCTACGAGCAGTACTTC. It encodes CASSQGLGDSYEQYF.

The chain employs TRBV4-1 and TRBJ2-7; 10 bases are a match to TRBD2. J gave up 3 bases and V 4 bases, and 3 bases lay outside the gene matches. There are 14 residues in the CDR3. Germline CDR1 reads MGHRA; CDR2 reads YSYEKL. CDR3 sequence: CASSPRTSGYEQYF. Written as DNA, the CDR3 is TGCGCCAGCAGCCCCCGGACTAGCGGCTACGAGCAGTACTTC.

V and J are TRBV25-1 and TRBJ1-1, with D perhaps matching TRBD1 (5 bases). Germline lookup yields CDR1 MGHDK and CDR2 SYGVNS. The CDR3 spans 15 residues. V was pared by 5 bases and J by 5 bases, with 18 bases between. As DNA, the CDR3 is TGTGCCAGCAGTCCCTCGGGGCTGGGGTATACTGAAGCTTTCTTT. Amino acid sequence: CASSPSGLGYTEAFF.

V usage is TRBV6-1 and J usage is TRBJ2-7; D remains unclear. Trimming shortened V by 1 base and J by 2 bases, and 9 bases separated the two germline ends. The CDR3 contains 14 residues. The germline gives CDR1 MNHNS, CDR2 SASEGT. CDR3 nucleotides: TGTGCCAGCAGTGAAGTTGGCAACGCCTACGAGCAGTACTTC. Protein product: CASSEVGNAYEQYF.

This clone was observed once. The V call is TRBV7-9, the J call TRBJ2-1; maybe TRBD2 (5 bases). Germline loops: CDR1 SEHNR, CDR2 FQNEAQ (reference sequence). The CDR3 covers 14 residues. Deletions cut 7 bases from V and 4 bases from J, with 14 bases between. CDR3 amino acids: CASKEAASYNEQFF. The CDR3 coding sequence is TGTGCCAGCAAGGAGGCGGCTTCTTACAATGAGCAGTTCTTC.

The genes are TRBV25-1 and TRBJ2-2, with D perhaps TRBD1 (7 bases). The ends were cut back, 3 bases at V and 4 bases at J, with 12 bases in the middle. CDR3 size: 15 residues. In germline, CDR1 is MGHDK, CDR2 SYGVNS. The CDR3 spells CASSESQGGTGELFF. The CDR3 nucleotides read TGTGCCAGCAGTGAGTCCCAGGGGGGCACCGGGGAGCTGTTTTTT.

The genes are TRBV19 and TRBJ1-1; D is unclear. V lost 6 bases, J lost 0 bases, and 17 bases lay in between. The CDR3 has 16 amino acids. Germline lookup yields CDR1 LNHDA and CDR2 SQIVND (reference sequence). The CDR3 DNA reads TGTGCCAGTAGGGTTCGGAGGGAGACCATGAACACTGAAGCTTTCTTT. This sequence encodes CASRVRRETMNTEAFF.

The chain couples TRBV6-5 to TRBJ1-2; a possible D gene is TRBD1 (6 bases). Looked up from germline, CDR1 is MNHEY and CDR2 is SVGAGI. This CDR3 is 12 amino acids long. Trimming shortened V by 8 bases and J by 6 bases, and 13 bases separated the two germline ends. The CDR3 coding sequence is TGTGCCAGCCTCACAGGGACCGATGGCTACACCTTC. Protein: CASLTGTDGYTF.

The chain uses TRBV9 and TRBJ2-7; possible D gene TRBD1, 7 bases. Germline V CDR1 and CDR2: SGDLS, YYNGEE. V lost 4 bases to trimming and J lost 3 bases, with 14 bases between them. CDR3 length: 14 residues. The chain's CDR3 is CASSPQGGHYEQYF. The CDR3 DNA reads TGTGCCAGCAGCCCTCAGGGGGGACACTACGAGCAGTACTTC.

This clone appeared a single time. The chain is built from TRBV7-7 and TRBJ2-1; TRBD2 agrees at 8 bases. The CDR3 is 13 residues long. Germline V gives CDR1 SSHAT, CDR2 FNYEAQ (reference sequence). Losses at the gene ends were 6 bases for V and 8 bases for J; bases not matched to a gene: 6. CDR3: CASSFSGVDEQFF. The CDR3 coding sequence is TGTGCCAGCAGTTTTAGCGGGGTGGATGAGCAGTTCTTC.

This chain uses TRBV11-2 with TRBJ2-7, with TRBD2 as a possible D gene (5 bases). The V end was cut by 1 base, the J end by 3 bases, with 10 bases between. The germline V gene has CDR1 SGHAT and CDR2 FQNNGV. The CDR3 has 14 residues. The CDR3 coding sequence is TGTGCCAGCAGCTTAGGATCCGGGGACTACGAGCAGTACTTC. This sequence encodes CASSLGSGDYEQYF.

The rearrangement uses TRBV4-1 and TRBJ2-7; 8 nucleotides agree with TRBD1. The germline CDR1 and CDR2 sequences are MGHRA and YSYEKL. The V gene end was trimmed by 1 base and the J gene end by 3 bases; junction bases not matched to a gene: 5. CDR3 length equals 15 residues. DNA of the CDR3: TGCGCCAGCAGCCAAGTCTACGACAGGGGCTACGAGCAGTACTTC. It encodes CASSQVYDRGYEQYF.